These 10 T cell receptor beta chains were sequenced from one sample in a study of blood T cells in healthy people across ages. A sample-barcoded 5' primer and a J-beta primer mix were used in a second PCR of roughly 6 to 11 cycles. One entry per CDR3 protein results from TCRdb running MiXCR on the 5' RACE reads. The profile covers 850,000 to 950,000 distinct CDR3 sequences, with roughly 26% appearing a single time and roughly 17% taken by the ten largest. Specimen: blood. The receptor set was obtained from a woman aged 80 or over in good health.

This clonotype was observed at least ten times. The CDR3 DNA reads TGTGCCAGCAGTCTGGGAGGGGCTAGTCGCAATCAGCCCCAGCATTTT. It specifies CASSLGGASRNQPQHF. V and J are TRBV7-2 and TRBJ1-5; D is perhaps TRBD1 (5 bases). CDR3 length equals 16 residues. The germline gives CDR1 SGHTA, CDR2 FQGNSA. With 6 bases removed from V and 2 bases from J, the gap between germline ends came to 17 bases.

The chain couples TRBV7-9 to TRBJ1-1; no clear D. The V and J ends lost 5 bases and 4 bases respectively, with 11 bases between them. The CDR3 consists of 13 residues. CDR1 is SEHNR and CDR2 is FQNEAQ in the germline V gene (reference sequence). The CDR3 loop is CASSPHLFTEAFF. The CDR3 DNA is TGTGCCAGCAGCCCACACCTATTCACTGAAGCTTTCTTT.

This chain links TRBV12-3 or TRBV12-4 with TRBJ2-7; TRBD2 matches 7 bases. V trimming: 1 base; J trimming: 2 bases; junction bases outside the gene matches: 8. This CDR3 contains 16 residues. This chain's CDR3 is CASSLGASGNTYEQYF. The CDR3 bases are TGTGCCAGCAGTTTAGGGGCTAGCGGTAATACCTACGAGCAGTACTTC.

This chain joins TRBV29-1 and TRBJ1-1; possible D gene TRBD1, 5 bases. The CDR3 is 14 residues long. The V gene's germline CDR1 is SQVTM and CDR2 ANQGSEA. Trimming took off 4 bases at V and 3 bases at J, with 15 bases between the two ends. CDR3 amino acids: CSVGRWGGHTEAFF. In nucleotides, the CDR3 is TGCAGCGTTGGCCGTTGGGGGGGACACACTGAAGCTTTCTTT.

A few counts support this clonotype. The chain employs TRBV10-3 and TRBJ2-5; 8 bases align to TRBD2. TRBJ2-7 matches the DNA end more closely, so the J call is doubtful. CDR3 size: 14 residues. Per germline, CDR1 ENHRY and CDR2 SYGVKD. CDR3 in DNA: TGTGCCATCAGTGAGTCCGGGACTAGCTACGAGCAGTACTTC. Its translation: CAISESGTSYEQYF.

On this clonotype itself: With a much larger clone just one base away, this may be a read error. The chain uses TRBV24-1 and TRBJ2-1, with 9 nucleotides matching TRBD1. The J call may be faulty, since TRBJ2-7 better matches the DNA end. Germline assignment: CDR1 KGHDR and CDR2 SFDVKD. CDR3 length: 16 amino acids. The CDR3 nucleotides are TGTGCCACCAGTGATCGAGGACAGGGGCGATGGAATGAGCAGTACTTC. The encoded protein is CATSDRGQGRWNEQYF.

This clonotype has a count of ten or more. V usage is TRBV7-9 and J usage is TRBJ2-1, with TRBD2 identical over 16 bases. The CDR3 is 17 amino acids. The ends lost 0 bases at V and 13 bases at J; junction bases unmatched: 9. Germline V gives CDR1 SEHNR, CDR2 FQNEAQ (reference sequence). In DNA form, the CDR3 reads TGTGCCAGCAGCTTAGCTCATATGGGACTAGCGGGGGGGCCCCAGTTCTTC. Translation: CASSLAHMGLAGGPQFF.

About this clonotype itself: This could be a read error, since a much larger clone is one nucleotide away. V is TRBV11-2 and J is TRBJ2-5; D possibly matches TRBD1 or TRBD2 (5 bases each). This CDR3 has 15 amino acids. CDR1 is SGHAT, CDR2 FQNNGV, per germline. Trimming pared 4 bases from V and 11 bases from J, leaving 23 bases between. The CDR3 coding sequence is TGTGCCAGCAGCTCCGGGGCAGGCCGGGGCAATGAGCAGTACTTC. Translating it yields CASSSGAGRGNEQYF.

Turning to this clonotype: One base away lies a much larger clone, so this may be a sequencing read error. The V and J genes are TRBV4-1 and TRBJ2-5; 7 bases are a match to TRBD1. CDR1 is MGHRA, CDR2 YSYEKL, per germline. J lost 3 bases, V lost 6 bases, and 7 bases had no gene match. The CDR3 contains 14 residues. The CDR3 DNA reads TGCGCCAGCAGTCTCGCCCAGGGGGAAGAGACCCAGTACTTC. Translated: CASSLAQGEETQYF.

CDR3 in amino acids: CASSWGANGYGYTF. For the CDR3, the DNA is TGTGCCAGCAGCTGGGGGGCAAATGGCTATGGCTACACCTTC. This rearrangement joins TRBV5-6 to TRBJ1-2; D may be TRBD1 (6 bases). Germline lookup yields CDR1 SGHDT and CDR2 YYEEEE. This CDR3 is 14 amino acids long. The germline V and J ends were trimmed by 3 bases and 4 bases, with 13 bases remaining between them.